What follows describes a single TCR beta chain. The sample belongs to a study of blood T cell repertoires in COVID-19. Sequenced by immunoSEQ multiplex PCR; TCRdb stores in-frame clones only, minus some. The profile covers about 95,000 clones, with about four fifths appearing a single time and under 5.5% taken by the ten largest. The CDR3 has 15 residues. Trimming took 1 base from V and 2 from J, leaving 10 bases between them. Germline V gene sequence: CDR1 KGHSH, CDR2 LQKENI. V gene TRBV18 combines with J gene TRBJ2-3; D may be TRBD1 (5 bases). Sequenced input: peripheral blood. The source of this sequence is an elderly man with COVID-19, enrolled during active disease. For the CDR3, the DNA is TGTGCCAGCTCACCACGGTGGGGCTTCACAGATACGCAGTATTTT. The encoded protein is CASSPRWGFTDTQYF.